Listed here is a single T cell receptor beta chain. Antigen specificity is unknown. This specimen comes from a study of cytomegalovirus exposure and HLA in healthy donors. Germline V lookup: CDR1 MNHEY, CDR2 SVGAGI. V dropped 3 bases and J dropped 6; count of bases not matched to a gene: 10. This CDR3 region has 15 residues. Study-wide results and caveats: The classifier reportedly diagnosed cytomegalovirus status with high specificity and sensitivity. Common viral pathogens (according to a later analysis) appeared linked to several of the most significant clusters. Owing to their indistinguishability, certain V segments, notably TRBV6-2 and TRBV6-3, were excluded.

PCR amplification relied on 60 Vbeta primers (plus 13 Jbeta primers). Sequenced by immunoSEQ multiplex PCR; TCRdb stores in-frame clones only, minus some. This table holds 150,000 or so clones, approximately 73% found once. The sequence was collected from a woman between 18 and 29 years old in good health and CMV-seronegative. Sequencing was done on a sample of PBMCs. This chain joins TRBV6-5 and TRBJ1-2, with 7 bases matching TRBD1. The CDR3 region is CASSYSRQGLNGYTF. The DNA for the CDR3 is TGTGCCAGCAGTTATTCTCGACAGGGCCTTAATGGCTACACCTTC.